The 26 T cell receptor beta chains below come from one sample, sequenced in a study of cytomegalovirus exposure and HLA in healthy donors (dated by TCRdb to the late 2010s). The library was built by means of the immunoSEQ multiplex PCR assay. For the multiplex PCR, a mixture combining 60 forward primers for TCR Vbeta segments and 13 reverse primers for TCR Jbeta segments was used. The source is immuneACCESS, and TCRdb retained only in-frame sequences with V and J called. Part of the clones is not carried over; for the studies checked, unresolved V genes explain less than half of this, and the remainder is unexplained. Present in this sample are more than 85,000 clones, 69% of which were seen just once. The ten largest make up roughly 3.2% of the sample. Sequenced input: PBMCs. The source of these receptors is a man in his thirties or forties in good health and CMV-seronegative.

The V gene is TRBV6-5, the J gene TRBJ1-1; D might be TRBD1 (6 bases). The CDR3 is 12 amino acids. The germline V gene has CDR1 MNHEY and CDR2 SVGAGI. The germline V and J ends were trimmed by 6 bases and 11 bases, with 16 bases remaining between them. Here the CDR3 DNA reads TGTGCCAGCAGACCCACGACAGGTACGGCTTTCTTT. This encodes CASRPTTGTAFF.

This clone was seen only a few times. The chain has TRBV28 and TRBJ1-2, with 9 bases that match TRBD1. V lost 1 base, J lost 4 bases, and 4 bases stayed unmatched. The germline V gene has CDR1 MDHEN and CDR2 SYDVKM. The CDR3 is 15 residues long. In DNA, the CDR3 is TGTGCCAGCAGTTTATTGACAGGGGGGGGCTATGGCTACACCTTC. It codes for CASSLLTGGGYGYTF.

The chain combines TRBV7-8 with TRBJ2-1, with TRBD2 matching 7 bases. Germline V gene sequence: CDR1 SGHVS, CDR2 FQNEAQ. CDR3 size: 16 residues. Unmatched junction bases numbered 3, after V lost 1 base and J lost 0 bases. CDR3 loop: CASSLGGGVSYNEQFF. CDR3 DNA sequence: TGTGCCAGCAGCTTAGGGGGAGGGGTCTCCTACAATGAGCAGTTCTTC.

In its sample, this clone was seen once. The chain couples TRBV2 to TRBJ2-3; 11 bases are a match to TRBD2. Germline CDR1 is SNHLY and CDR2 is FYNNEI. With 3 bases clipped from V and 3 bases from J, the junction kept 5 bases outside the gene matches. This CDR3 is 16 amino acids long. CDR3 sequence reads: CASSEGLAGGTDTQYF. CDR3 bases: TGTGCCAGCAGTGAGGGGCTAGCGGGAGGTACAGATACGCAGTATTTT.

The V and J genes are TRBV10-3 and TRBJ2-3, with D hard to call. There are 15 residues in the CDR3. From germline, CDR1 is ENHRY and CDR2 SYGVKD. The V gene lost 6 bases and the J gene lost 0 bases, with 13 bases spanning the gap. CDR3 sequence (DNA): TGTGCCATCAGCGATTACACCGCTAGCACAGATACGCAGTATTTT. Protein product: CAISDYTASTDTQYF.

The V call is TRBV5-1, the J call TRBJ2-7; D is possibly TRBD1 (7 bases). V was trimmed by 0 bases and J by 9 bases, leaving 16 bases between them. The CDR3 spans 14 residues. Germline CDR1 SGHRS, CDR2 YFSETQ. CDR3 loop: CASSLGQGGGAQYF. In nucleotides, the CDR3 is TGCGCCAGCAGCTTGGGACAGGGTGGAGGGGCGCAGTACTTC.

The rearrangement uses TRBV7-8 and TRBJ2-5; weak D call: TRBD2 (6 bases). The CDR3 sequence is 20 residues long. Germline V gene lookup returns CDR1 SGHVS and CDR2 FQNEAQ. With 1 base removed from V and 3 bases from J, the gap between germline ends came to 27 bases. Here the CDR3 reads CASSLGGAGSRWSSEETQYF. The CDR3 DNA follows: TGTGCCAGCAGCTTAGGCGGGGCTGGGTCTCGGTGGAGCTCAGAAGAGACCCAGTACTTC.

This CDR3 is CAISEASTNQPQHF. The CDR3 region has the DNA TGTGCCATCAGTGAAGCTAGTACGAATCAGCCCCAGCATTTT. The chain has TRBV10-3 and TRBJ1-5; D not resolved. The V gene's germline CDR1 is ENHRY and CDR2 SYGVKD. CDR3 length: 14 residues. The V and J ends lost 3 bases and 4 bases respectively, with 10 bases between them.

The chain links TRBV19 to TRBJ1-1, with D possibly TRBD1 on 5 matching bases. Germline CDR1 is LNHDA and CDR2 is SQIVND (reference sequence). V lost 5 bases to trimming and J lost 10 bases, with 20 bases between them. The CDR3 loop spans 14 amino acids. Here the CDR3 DNA reads TGTGCCAGTAGTGACCCCGGGGGTTCCGGGGGAGCTTTCTTT. It encodes CASSDPGGSGGAFF.

The chain combines TRBV11-2 with TRBJ2-2; no reliable D call. The V gene lost 1 base and the J gene lost 0 bases, with 18 bases spanning the gap. The CDR3 totals 19 residues. CDR1 is SGHAT and CDR2 is FQNNGV in the germline V gene. Here the CDR3 DNA reads TGTGCCAGCAGCTTAGTGATGCGCTTAGCACTTGCGAACACCGGGGAGCTGTTTTTT. Residues: CASSLVMRLALANTGELFF.

The J gene is TRBJ1-2, the V gene TRBV29-1, with a weak D call TRBD1 (5 bases). This CDR3 comprises 12 residues. V dropped 4 bases and J dropped 2 bases, with 8 bases sitting between them. In germline, CDR1 is SQVTM, CDR2 ANQGSEA. The CDR3 region has the DNA TGCAGCGTTGCTGGGGGGAACTATGGCTACACCTTC. Translating it yields CSVAGGNYGYTF. Full variable domain (remainder filled in from reference TRBV29-1 and TRBJ1-2): SAVISQKPSRDICQRGTSLTIQCQVDSQVTMMFWYRQQPGQSLTLIATANQGSEATYESGFVIDKFPISRPNLTFSTLTVSNMSPEDSSIYLCSVAGGNYGYTFGSGTRLTVV.

This chain joins TRBV11-2 and TRBJ2-1, with TRBD2 identical over 12 bases. Trimming removed 6 bases from V and 7 bases from J; junction bases left unmatched: 13. This CDR3 region has 17 residues. Germline CDR1 and CDR2: SGHAT and FQNNGV. Here the CDR3 DNA reads TGTGCCAGCAGTTTCTCATCCGGGACTAGCGGGCTAAATGAGCAGTTCTTC. It is translated as CASSFSSGTSGLNEQFF.

The chain uses TRBV30 and TRBJ1-1; D possibly corresponds to TRBD1 (6 bases). Trimming pared 5 bases from V and 8 bases from J, leaving 18 bases between. The CDR3 runs 13 residues. Germline V CDR1 and CDR2: GTSNPN, SVGIG (reference sequence). CDR3 sequence: CAWVRDARGEAFF. As DNA, the CDR3 is TGTGCCTGGGTCCGGGACGCCAGGGGAGAAGCTTTCTTT.

The chain carries TRBV18 and TRBJ1-1; perhaps TRBD1 as D (6 bases). Germline CDR1 is KGHSH and CDR2 is LQKENI. The CDR3 sequence is 14 residues long. Trimming took 3 bases from V and 1 from J, leaving 9 bases between them. DNA for the CDR3: TGTGCCAGCTCACCTGCAGGGGCGAACACTGAAGCTTTCTTT. Its protein is CASSPAGANTEAFF.

The V and J genes are TRBV5-1 and TRBJ2-3; 7 positions match TRBD2. The junction had 9 bases not matched to a gene; V was cut back by 0 bases and J by 2 bases. From germline, CDR1 is SGHRS and CDR2 YFSETQ. CDR3 length equals 17 residues. The CDR3 sequence: CASSLAQGGTNTDTQYF. In nucleotides, the CDR3 is TGCGCCAGCAGCTTGGCCCAAGGCGGGACTAACACAGATACGCAGTATTTT.

This clone has a single count. The gene calls are TRBV28 and TRBJ2-7, with 13 bases fitting TRBD2. The trim removed 7 bases at V and 5 bases at J, leaving 5 bases unmatched. This CDR3 is built from 14 residues. Germline V gene data show CDR1 as MDHEN and CDR2 as SYDVKM. The CDR3 DNA follows: TGTGCCAGCACCCGGACTAGCGGGAGCGACGAGCAGTACTTC. Protein sequence: CASTRTSGSDEQYF. Together with reference TRBV28 and TRBJ2-7, the CDR3 gives the full variable domain: DVKVTQSSRYLVKRTGEKVFLECVQDMDHENMFWYRQDPGLGLRLIYFSYDVKMKEKGDIPEGYSVSREKKERFSLILESASTNQTSMYLCASTRTSGSDEQYFGPGTRLTVT.

Only a few counts were recorded for this clone. The rearrangement links TRBV29-1 to TRBJ2-7, with D maybe TRBD1 (5 bases). Between the trimmed V and J ends, which lost 3 bases and 2 bases, there was a span of 11 bases. Per germline, CDR1 SQVTM and CDR2 ANQGSEA. This CDR3 spans 13 amino acids. CDR3 sequence: CSVDQGSPYEQYF. CDR3 DNA: TGCAGCGTTGACCAGGGCAGCCCCTACGAGCAGTACTTC.

The V gene is TRBV5-3, the J gene TRBJ1-3; D remains unclear. TRBV5-3 counts as an open reading frame of uncertain function. The CDR3 is made up of 17 amino acids. V shed 2 bases and J shed 5 bases, with 20 bases lying between them. CDR3 coding DNA: TGTGCCAGAAGCTTAGATGACGGGTTTTTCGGTAGAAACACCATATATTTT. Translation: CARSLDDGFFGRNTIYF.

The rearrangement joins TRBV7-6 to TRBJ1-5; TRBD1 is a possible D gene (5 bases). The CDR3 totals 15 residues. Trimming left V 5 bases short and J 6 bases short, with 17 bases between. Germline loops: CDR1 SGHVS, CDR2 FNYEAQ. CDR3 sequence reads: CASSGAAAPGQPQHF. CDR3 in DNA: TGTGCCAGCAGCGGGGCGGCAGCCCCTGGTCAGCCCCAGCATTTT.

The chain is built from TRBV5-1 and TRBJ2-7; TRBD1 matches at 11 bases. Trimming at V came to 4 bases and at J to 4 bases, leaving 7 bases not matched to a gene. Germline V gives CDR1 SGHRS, CDR2 YFSETQ. There are 15 residues in the CDR3. CDR3 coding DNA: TGCGCCAGCAGCACCGGACAGGGGGCCGCGTACGAGCAGTACTTC. Protein product: CASSTGQGAAYEQYF.

The V call is TRBV19, the J call TRBJ2-3, with a tentative D call TRBD2 (5 bases). The V end was cut by 2 bases, the J end by 1 base, with 10 bases between. From germline, CDR1 is LNHDA and CDR2 SQIVND (reference sequence). The CDR3 has 15 amino acids. CDR3: CASSISGVRTDTQYF. In DNA form, the CDR3 reads TGTGCCAGTAGTATAAGCGGAGTTCGCACAGATACGCAGTATTTT.

CDR3 sequence: CSTPGSKENEQYF. DNA of the CDR3: TGCAGCACTCCGGGATCAAAGGAGAACGAGCAGTACTTC. The chain combines TRBV29-1 with TRBJ2-7, with a possible D match to TRBD2 (5 bases). Germline V gene sequence: CDR1 SQVTM, CDR2 ANQGSEA. The CDR3 extends over 13 amino acids. Trimming stripped 8 bases from V and 5 bases from J, with 19 bases between.

V and J are TRBV5-4 and TRBJ1-4; TRBD1 is a possible D gene (6 bases). This CDR3 contains 17 residues. V was cut by 3 bases and J by 0 bases, with 15 bases left in between. Per germline, CDR1 SGHNT and CDR2 YYREEE (reference sequence). The DNA of the CDR3 is TGTGCCAGCAGCTCCAAAACTACAGGGACAACTAATGAAAAACTGTTTTTT. Protein sequence: CASSSKTTGTTNEKLFF. Variable domain in full (rest from reference TRBV5-4 and TRBJ1-4): ETGVTQSPTHLIKTRGQQVTLRCSSQSGHNTVSWYQQALGQGPQFIFQYYREEENGRGNFPPRFSGLQFPNYSSELNVNALELDDSALYLCASSSKTTGTTNEKLFFGSGTQLSVL.

The rearrangement joins TRBV18 to TRBJ2-1, with 8 bases fitting TRBD1. Per germline, CDR1 KGHSH and CDR2 LQKENI. The CDR3 covers 17 residues. The trim removed 1 base at V and 0 bases at J, leaving 5 bases unmatched. CDR3 residues: CASSPLGTGTSYNEQFF. The CDR3 DNA reads as TGTGCCAGCTCACCACTCGGGACAGGTACCTCCTACAATGAGCAGTTCTTC. Full variable domain (outside the CDR3, taken from reference TRBV18 and TRBJ2-1): NAGVMQNPRHLVRRRGQEARLRCSPMKGHSHVYWYRQLPEEGLKFMVYLQKENIIDESGMPKERFSAEFPKEGPSILRIQQVVRGDSAAYFCASSPLGTGTSYNEQFFGPGTRLTVL.

This clone showed up just a few times. The chain links TRBV28 to TRBJ2-5; 9 bases line up with TRBD1. J lost 1 base, V lost 2 bases, and 14 bases had no gene match. Germline V gene sequence: CDR1 MDHEN, CDR2 SYDVKM. The CDR3 covers 19 residues. CDR3 nucleotide sequence: TGTGCCAGCAGTTTAGCCCCGGGACAGGGAAGGGGTCTCCAAGAGACCCAGTACTTC. As protein: CASSLAPGQGRGLQETQYF.

This clone was counted a single time. The chain links TRBV7-9 to TRBJ2-1; 9 nucleotides line up with TRBD2. The germline V gene has CDR1 SEHNR and CDR2 FQNEAQ (reference sequence). The CDR3 extends over 16 amino acids. The V and J ends lost 2 bases and 1 base, in that order; junction bases with no gene match: 3. The CDR3 coding sequence is TGTGCCAGCAGCTTATCCCTAGCGGGATCCTACAATGAGCAGTTCTTC. Amino acids: CASSLSLAGSYNEQFF.